Shown below are 18 T cell receptor beta chains from a single sample sequenced in a study of beta chain features in type 1 diabetes. The antigens these receptors bind are not known. cDNA synthesis used the whole RNA isolate, giving expressed TCRB sequences. Using immunoSEQ multiplex PCR, the repertoire was profiled, and TCRdb retains in-frame clones only, with some absent. The table lists roughly 51,000 clones, roughly half of them singletons, with roughly 2.6% in the top ten. Findings of the study overall: All four CD4+ subsets from Type 1 diabetes patients carried moderately but significantly shorter TCRB CDR3s.

The sample was Tregs from blood. The receptors stem from a woman aged 40 to 50 with type 1 diabetes.

This clone was seen only a few times. V and J are TRBV11-2 and TRBJ1-4; 7 bases agree with TRBD1. In germline, CDR1 is SGHAT, CDR2 FQNNGV. The CDR3 contains 16 residues. V was clipped by 0 bases and J by 7 bases; unmatched bases: 8. CDR3 residues: CASSLDRGGVFEKLFF. The CDR3 coding sequence is TGTGCCAGCAGCTTAGATCGAGGGGGCGTTTTTGAAAAACTGTTTTTT.

V and J are TRBV5-1 and TRBJ2-3; D is uncertain. This CDR3 is built from 14 residues. V was trimmed by 0 bases and J by 0 bases, leaving 5 bases between them. CDR1 and CDR2 (germline): SGHRS, YFSETQ. CDR3 nucleotide sequence: TGCGCCAGCAGCTTGGAGCCTAGCACAGATACGCAGTATTTT. Protein product: CASSLEPSTDTQYF.

The chain is built from TRBV9 and TRBJ2-1, with TRBD2 matching 7 bases. V lost 0 bases, J lost 9 bases, and 3 bases stayed unmatched. CDR1 and CDR2 from the germline V gene are SGDLS and YYNGEE. This CDR3 contains 13 residues. CDR3 loop: CASSVVTGGEQFF. CDR3 nucleotides: TGTGCCAGCAGCGTAGTTACGGGAGGTGAGCAGTTCTTC.

The chain has TRBV20-1 and TRBJ2-4; tentatively, D is TRBD1 (6 bases). This CDR3 has 11 residues. Trimming pared 6 bases from V and 8 bases from J, leaving 11 bases between. Germline loops: CDR1 DFQATT, CDR2 SNEGSKA (reference sequence). The CDR3 DNA follows: TGCAGTGCCACAGGGCGCGACATTCAGTACTTC. Encoded protein: CSATGRDIQYF.

The chain carries TRBV7-2 and TRBJ2-2; TRBD2 matches 12 bases. Germline CDR1 is SGHTA and CDR2 is FQGNSA. V gave up 4 bases and J gave up 4 bases; unmatched junction bases: 4. This CDR3 spans 16 amino acids. CDR3 region: CASSSGLAGLTGELFF. Here the CDR3 DNA reads TGTGCCAGCAGCTCAGGACTAGCGGGACTCACCGGGGAGCTGTTTTTT.

The chain recombines TRBV7-2 with TRBJ1-2, with TRBD1 identical over 10 bases. CDR3 size: 17 residues. V was pared by 4 bases and J by 14 bases, with 22 bases of the junction left unmatched. Looked up from germline, CDR1 is SGHTA and CDR2 is FQGNSA. This CDR3 is CASSSRGQGRRWGFATF. CDR3 sequence (DNA): TGTGCCAGCAGCTCAAGGGGACAGGGGAGACGGTGGGGGTTCGCAACCTTC.

In this sample, this clone turned up a few times. This chain connects TRBV7-9 to TRBJ1-2, with D tentatively TRBD1 (6 bases). The CDR3 length is 15 residues. From germline, CDR1 is SEHNR and CDR2 FQNEAQ (reference sequence). V shed 5 bases and J shed 2 bases, with 15 bases lying between them. In nucleotides, the CDR3 is TGTGCCAGCAGCAACACGGGGAGGGGGAACTATGGCTACACCTTC. It translates to CASSNTGRGNYGYTF. Looking up the rest from reference TRBV7-9 and TRBJ1-2 gives the full variable domain: DTGVSQNPRHKITKRGQNVTFRCDPISEHNRLYWYRQTLGQGPEFLTYFQNEAQLEKSRLLSDRFSAERPKGSFSTLEIQRTEQGDSAMYLCASSNTGRGNYGYTFGSGTRLTVV.

The V gene is TRBV28, the J gene TRBJ2-7; the D gene is possibly TRBD2 (6 bases). Trimming cost V 3 bases and J 4 bases, with 13 bases left between them. CDR1 and CDR2 (germline): MDHEN, SYDVKM. This CDR3 comprises 14 residues. CDR3 sequence: CASSLEGKGYEQYF. Here the CDR3 DNA reads TGTGCCAGCAGTTTGGAGGGGAAAGGGTACGAGCAGTACTTC.

This clone has a single count. The V and J genes are TRBV6-1 and TRBJ2-7; the match to TRBD1 covers 9 bases. CDR3 length equals 13 residues. V lost 7 bases, J lost 6 bases, and 7 bases stayed unmatched. Per the germline V gene, CDR1 is MNHNS and CDR2 is SASEGT. CDR3 loop: CASKGQGLLEQYF. In DNA, the CDR3 is TGTGCCAGCAAGGGACAGGGCCTTCTCGAGCAGTACTTC.

The rearrangement uses TRBV5-1 and TRBJ1-1; perhaps TRBD1 as D (5 bases). Between the trimmed V and J ends, which lost 4 bases and 3 bases, there was a span of 22 bases. Germline CDR1 SGHRS, CDR2 YFSETQ. This CDR3 has 17 amino acids. The CDR3 loop is CASSPGRLFREDTEAFF. As DNA, the CDR3 is TGCGCCAGCAGCCCAGGGAGGCTCTTCCGAGAGGACACTGAAGCTTTCTTT.

This chain links TRBV30 with TRBJ1-2, with 8 bases matching TRBD1. This CDR3 has 12 residues. Trimming took 2 bases from V and 8 from J; bases not matched to a gene: 4. Germline assignment: CDR1 GTSNPN and CDR2 SVGIG (reference sequence). The DNA for the CDR3 is TGTGCCTGGAGTAGGACAGGGAGAGGCTACACCTTC. Its translation: CAWSRTGRGYTF.

This clone was picked up many times. The chain uses TRBV4-3 and TRBJ2-5; 7 bases match TRBD2. Germline lookup yields CDR1 LGHNA and CDR2 YSLEER. The CDR3 totals 15 residues. V trimming: 1 base; J trimming: 4 bases; junction bases outside the gene matches: 6. The CDR3 DNA reads as TGCGCCAGCAGCCAAGTCGCCTGGGGGGGAGAGACCCAGTACTTC. It yields the protein CASSQVAWGGETQYF.

A note on this clone: The junction departs from the called germline gene at one end, perhaps through a read error. This sequence joins TRBV6-1 and TRBJ2-5; weak D call: TRBD1 (6 bases). The CDR3 length is 17 residues. Germline loops: CDR1 MNHNS, CDR2 SASEGT. CDR3 coding DNA: TGTGCCAGCAGTGAACTCAGGGGCGTCCCGTACCAAAAGACCCAGTACTTC. Translation gives CASSELRGVPYQKTQYF.

This clone was observed a single time. The genes are TRBV5-4 and TRBJ2-7; 7 bases fit TRBD1. This CDR3 has 14 residues. Germline V CDR1 and CDR2: SGHNT, YYREEE (reference sequence). The V gene end was trimmed by 0 bases and the J gene end by 6 bases; junction bases not matched to a gene: 6. The CDR3 protein is CASSLDRGWSEQYF. The CDR3, as DNA: TGTGCCAGCAGCTTGGACAGGGGTTGGAGCGAGCAGTACTTC.

V usage is TRBV7-2 and J usage is TRBJ2-1; 8 bases line up with TRBD2. CDR1 and CDR2 (germline): SGHTA, FQGNSA. With V trimmed by 7 bases and J by 9 bases, 14 bases remained unmatched. This CDR3 is 15 amino acids long. The CDR3 here is CASNLGTGGLAEQFF. CDR3 nucleotides: TGTGCCAGCAACCTAGGTACGGGAGGGTTGGCTGAGCAGTTCTTC.

A few counts support this clone. This chain joins TRBV7-2 and TRBJ2-7, with a possible D match to TRBD2 (5 bases). The CDR3 is 14 residues long. V dropped 0 bases and J dropped 2 bases, with 8 bases sitting between them. The germline V gene encodes CDR1 SGHTA and CDR2 FQGNSA. CDR3 coding DNA: TGTGCCAGCAGCTTAGCTAGCGCCACCTACGAGCAGTACTTC. The encoded protein is CASSLASATYEQYF.

This clone is labeled medium-sized. This chain links TRBV19 with TRBJ1-4; 8 positions agree with TRBD1. The germline CDR1 and CDR2 sequences are LNHDA and SQIVND (reference sequence). V shed 3 bases, J shed 2 bases, and the junction held 5 bases outside the gene matches. There are 16 residues in the CDR3. The CDR3 DNA sequence: TGTGCCAGTAGTATCCGGGACAGGAGGACTAATGAAAAACTGTTTTTT. This sequence encodes CASSIRDRRTNEKLFF. The entire variable domain, with the rest obtained from reference TRBV19 and TRBJ1-4, is as follows: DGGITQSPKYLFRKEGQNVTLSCEQNLNHDAMYWYRQDPGQGLRLIYYSQIVNDFQKGDIAEGYSVSREKKESFPLTVTSAQKNPTAFYLCASSIRDRRTNEKLFFGSGTQLSVL.

This clone showed up just a few times. The chain recombines TRBV6-1 with TRBJ1-2, with D uncertain. Germline CDR1 reads MNHNS; CDR2 reads SASEGT. The V gene lost 0 bases and the J gene lost 6 bases, with 8 bases spanning the gap. CDR3 length: 13 amino acids. CDR3 DNA: TGTGCCAGCAGTGAAGCGGAGGAGGATGGCTACACCTTC. As protein: CASSEAEEDGYTF.